Below, 5 T cell receptor beta chains from the same sample are listed, as sequenced in a study of blood T cell repertoires in COVID-19. The method was immunoSEQ multiplex PCR; TCRdb's version includes in-frame clones alone and lacks a portion of them. Of about 120,000 clones listed, roughly three quarters are singletons. The sequenced sample consisted of peripheral blood. The receptors stem from a woman in her 70s with acute or convalescent COVID-19.

This chain links TRBV29-1 with TRBJ2-7, with TRBD1 matching over 9 bases. The CDR3 is 12 residues long. The V and J ends lost 6 bases and 2 bases, in that order; junction bases with no gene match: 2. Germline CDR1 reads SQVTM; CDR2 reads ANQGSEA. This CDR3 is CSVQGAPYEQYF. CDR3 coding DNA: TGCAGCGTACAGGGGGCCCCCTACGAGCAGTACTTC.

CDR3 in amino acids: CASSQEPSSHSNQPQHF. DNA for the CDR3: TGCGCCAGCAGCCAAGAACCCTCCAGTCATAGCAATCAGCCCCAGCATTTT. This chain joins TRBV4-1 and TRBJ1-5, with no clear D. Trimming removed 0 bases from V and 0 bases from J, with 12 bases in between. Germline assignment: CDR1 MGHRA and CDR2 YSYEKL. The CDR3 runs 17 residues.

Remarks on this clone: The same CDR3 arises from other DNA sequences in this sample as well. The DNA for the CDR3 is TGTGCCAGCTCCCCAAGGACAGAGATGAACACTGAAGCTTTCTTT. Residues: CASSPRTEMNTEAFF. This chain links TRBV18 with TRBJ1-1, with D possibly TRBD1 on 6 matching bases. Trimming stripped 6 bases from V and 0 bases from J, with 14 bases between. CDR1 and CDR2 from the germline V gene are KGHSH and LQKENI. The CDR3 totals 15 residues. Filled out from reference TRBV18 and TRBJ1-1, the complete variable domain reads NAGVMQNPRHLVRRRGQEARLRCSPMKGHSHVYWYRQLPEEGLKFMVYLQKENIIDESGMPKERFSAEFPKEGPSILRIQQVVRGDSAAYFCASSPRTEMNTEAFFGQGTRLTVV.

This chain links TRBV20-1 with TRBJ2-7, with D maybe TRBD2 (5 bases). This CDR3 region has 11 residues. Looked up from germline, CDR1 is DFQATT and CDR2 is SNEGSKA (reference sequence). With 5 bases removed from V and 3 bases from J, the gap between germline ends came to 8 bases. This chain's CDR3 is CSADYRYEQYF. CDR3 nucleotide sequence: TGCAGTGCTGACTACCGCTACGAGCAGTACTTC.

CDR3 coding DNA: TGCGCCAGCAGCCCCATTGGGACAGTTATGGAGCAGTACTTC. It codes for CASSPIGTVMEQYF. The chain carries TRBV4-1 and TRBJ2-7; 7 nucleotides line up with TRBD1. The germline V gene has CDR1 MGHRA and CDR2 YSYEKL. With 4 bases clipped from V and 7 bases from J, the junction kept 10 bases outside the gene matches. The CDR3 has 14 amino acids.